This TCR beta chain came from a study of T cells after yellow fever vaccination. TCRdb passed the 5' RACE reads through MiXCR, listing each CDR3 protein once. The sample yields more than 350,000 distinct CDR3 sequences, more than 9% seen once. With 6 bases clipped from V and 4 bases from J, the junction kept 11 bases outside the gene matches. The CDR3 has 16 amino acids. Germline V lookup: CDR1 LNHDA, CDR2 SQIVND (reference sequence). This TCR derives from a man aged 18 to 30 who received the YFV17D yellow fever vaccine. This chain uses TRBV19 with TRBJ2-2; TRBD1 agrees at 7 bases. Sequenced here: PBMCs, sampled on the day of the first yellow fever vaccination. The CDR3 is CASSLRGRGFTGELFF. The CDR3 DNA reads TGTGCCAGTAGCCTCCGCGGCAGGGGGTTCACCGGGGAGCTGTTTTTT.